The 21 T cell receptor beta chains below all came from one sample that was sequenced in a study of T cells in Graves' hyperthyroidism and ophthalmopathy. TCR beta CDR3 sequences were amplified from RNA transcripts. RT-PCR in the first round (using the HTBI primer set) targeted the TCR CDR3. Each CDR3 protein is one row after TCRdb ran MiXCR on the multiplex PCR reads. The repertoire holds about 420,000 distinct CDR3 sequences, with 15% to 19% as singletons. Source material: blood. Receptors were obtained from a woman aged 18-29 years with Graves' hyperthyroidism.

This clonotype was observed a handful of times. The chain is built from TRBV11-3 and TRBJ2-3; TRBD1 is a possible D gene (6 bases). Trimming removed 3 bases at V and 6 bases at J, with 13 bases between. Per germline, CDR1 SGHNT and CDR2 YENEEA. This CDR3 is 14 amino acids long. The chain's CDR3 is CASSFWTAPDTQYF. The CDR3 DNA reads as TGTGCCAGCAGCTTTTGGACAGCCCCTGATACGCAGTATTTT.

This clonotype has ten or more counts. The chain combines TRBV10-3 with TRBJ2-5, with D maybe TRBD1 (6 bases). Trimming took off 5 bases at V and 2 bases at J, with 12 bases between the two ends. The germline V gene encodes CDR1 ENHRY and CDR2 SYGVKD. This CDR3 is built from 14 residues. CDR3 DNA sequence: TGTGCCATCAGTACCGGACAGCCTCAAGAGACCCAGTACTTC. Encoded protein: CAISTGQPQETQYF.

A few counts support this clonotype. This chain links TRBV27 with TRBJ2-4, with 7 bases that match TRBD1. The V gene end was trimmed by 5 bases and the J gene end by 4 bases; junction bases not matched to a gene: 11. The CDR3 loop spans 16 amino acids. Germline CDR1 and CDR2: MNHEY and SMNVEV (reference sequence). The CDR3 here is CASSASTGMGKNIQYF. DNA for the CDR3: TGTGCCAGCAGTGCCTCGACAGGGATGGGGAAAAACATTCAGTACTTC.

This clonotype was found many times. The V gene is TRBV19, the J gene TRBJ1-2; possible D gene TRBD1, 6 bases. Looked up from germline, CDR1 is LNHDA and CDR2 is SQIVND (reference sequence). V shed 3 bases and J shed 6 bases, with 20 bases lying between them. The CDR3 runs 16 residues. CDR3 region: CASSIRSAGARDGYTF. DNA of the CDR3: TGTGCCAGTAGTATTCGATCGGCGGGGGCGAGAGATGGCTACACCTTC. Full variable domain (outside the CDR3, taken from reference TRBV19 and TRBJ1-2): DGGITQSPKYLFRKEGQNVTLSCEQNLNHDAMYWYRQDPGQGLRLIYYSQIVNDFQKGDIAEGYSVSREKKESFPLTVTSAQKNPTAFYLCASSIRSAGARDGYTFGSGTRLTVV.

This clonotype was picked up a small number of times. The chain is built from TRBV5-4 and TRBJ2-2; 8 bases line up with TRBD1. From germline, CDR1 is SGHNT and CDR2 YYREEE (reference sequence). The CDR3 totals 17 residues. V was clipped by 5 bases and J by 2 bases; unmatched bases: 11. The CDR3 DNA reads TGTGCCAGCAGGACTTTTGGGACAGGTCTTAACACCGGGGAGCTGTTTTTT. As protein: CASRTFGTGLNTGELFF. Complete variable domain (other parts from reference TRBV5-4 and TRBJ2-2): ETGVTQSPTHLIKTRGQQVTLRCSSQSGHNTVSWYQQALGQGPQFIFQYYREEENGRGNFPPRFSGLQFPNYSSELNVNALELDDSALYLCASRTFGTGLNTGELFFGEGSRLTVL.

This sequence joins TRBV20-1 and TRBJ1-2, with 9 bases aligning to TRBD1. Germline CDR1 DFQATT, CDR2 SNEGSKA (reference sequence). With V trimmed by 5 bases and J by 4 bases, 5 bases remained unmatched. This CDR3 has 13 residues. In nucleotides, the CDR3 is TGCAGTGCTTTGGGGACAGGGTTCTATGGCTACACCTTC. Its protein product is CSALGTGFYGYTF.

In this sample, this clonotype turned up many times. CDR3 nucleotide sequence: TGTGCCAGCAGTTACTCGGGGGCGACAGCCGGACAGCCCCAGCATTTT. Its protein is CASSYSGATAGQPQHF. The rearrangement uses TRBV6-5 and TRBJ1-5; TRBD1 might be the D (6 bases). The CDR3 has 16 residues. Trimming cost V 0 bases and J 7 bases, with 16 bases left between them. CDR1 and CDR2 (germline): MNHEY, SVGAGI.

The sample holds many counts of this clonotype. The chain carries TRBV28 and TRBJ2-1; D unresolved. CDR3 length equals 12 residues. CDR1 is MDHEN, CDR2 SYDVKM, per germline. Between the trimmed V and J ends, which lost 4 bases and 9 bases, there was a span of 10 bases. CDR3: CASSSLSGEQFF. The DNA of the CDR3 is TGTGCCAGCAGTTCCCTGTCGGGTGAGCAGTTCTTC.

Details on this clonotype: The junction does not match germline at one end; this may be a read error. J is TRBJ2-2 and V is TRBV7-7, with 7 bases aligning to TRBD2. There are 14 residues in the CDR3. Germline V gives CDR1 SSHAT, CDR2 FNYEAQ (reference sequence). CDR3 loop: CASSLAGSTGELFF. The CDR3 DNA reads as TGTGCTAGCAGCTTAGCGGGTAGCACCGGGGAGCTGTTTTTT.

In this sample, this clonotype turned up many times. V and J are TRBV19 and TRBJ2-7; 10 nucleotides align to TRBD1. Trimming at V came to 4 bases and at J to 2 bases, leaving 5 bases not matched to a gene. Germline CDR1 and CDR2: LNHDA and SQIVND (reference sequence). This CDR3 has 15 amino acids. The CDR3 coding sequence is TGTGCCAGTAGTAAACCGGGACAGGGGACCTACGAGCAGTACTTC. Protein product: CASSKPGQGTYEQYF.

This clonotype appeared many times. The rearrangement joins TRBV7-2 to TRBJ2-1, with a weak D call TRBD2 (6 bases). Per germline, CDR1 SGHTA and CDR2 FQGNSA. Trimming pared 1 base from V and 5 bases from J, leaving 12 bases between. The CDR3 length is 15 residues. CDR3 loop: CASSLGAGNHNEQFF. In DNA, the CDR3 is TGTGCCAGCAGCTTAGGAGCGGGTAATCACAATGAGCAGTTCTTC.

The table lists this clonotype with a few counts. The germline gene is not matched at one end of the junction; a read error may be the cause. The V gene is TRBV7-7, the J gene TRBJ2-5; D gene unclear. Germline loops: CDR1 SSHAT, CDR2 FNYEAQ (reference sequence). This CDR3 contains 12 residues. The CDR3 spells CASSLEKETQYF. The CDR3 DNA reads TGTGCTAGCAGCTTGGAGAAAGAGACCCAGTACTTC. Drawing the rest from reference TRBV7-7 and TRBJ2-5, the complete variable domain is GAGVSQSPRYKVTKRGQDVTLRCDPISSHATLYWYQQALGQGPEFLTYFNYEAQPDKSGLPSDRFSAERPEGSISTLTIQRTEQRDSAMYRCASSLEKETQYFGPGTRLLVL.

At least ten counts were recorded for this clonotype. The chain carries TRBV11-2 and TRBJ2-1; TRBD2 matches 8 bases. The V gene's germline CDR1 is SGHAT and CDR2 FQNNGV. The CDR3 covers 19 residues. V lost 4 bases, J lost 1 base, and 15 bases stayed unmatched. The CDR3 DNA follows: TGTGCCAGCAGCTCGGACGGGTTGAGCGGGAGAAGGTCCTACAATGAGCAGTTCTTC. This translates into CASSSDGLSGRRSYNEQFF.

This clonotype was detected many times. V is TRBV6-5 and J is TRBJ1-1; D ambiguous. CDR1 is MNHEY, CDR2 SVGAGI, per germline. The CDR3 is 14 amino acids. Trimming pared 0 bases from V and 4 bases from J, leaving 9 bases between. CDR3 loop: CASSYSETTTEAFF. CDR3 DNA: TGTGCCAGCAGTTACTCAGAGACAACCACTGAAGCTTTCTTT.

In this sample, this clonotype turned up once. This rearrangement joins TRBV14 to TRBJ2-3; no clear D. CDR1 and CDR2 (germline): SGHDN, FVKESK. This CDR3 region has 16 residues. V was shortened by 4 bases and J by 0 bases, with 14 bases between the two germline ends. The CDR3 here is CASSRFAGPSTDTQYF. CDR3 nucleotides: TGTGCCAGCAGCCGGTTTGCAGGTCCTAGCACAGATACGCAGTATTTT.

This clonotype was counted ten times or more. This sequence joins TRBV20-1 and TRBJ2-7, with TRBD2 matching 8 bases. Germline values: CDR1 DFQATT, CDR2 SNEGSKA (reference sequence). V lost 3 bases and J lost 4; bases outside the gene matches: 8. This CDR3 is built from 14 residues. This CDR3 reads CSASFRGGLYEQYF. The CDR3 nucleotides are TGCAGTGCTAGTTTCCGGGGGGGCCTATACGAGCAGTACTTC.

In its sample, this clonotype was seen a few times. The chain recombines TRBV24-1 with TRBJ2-3, with TRBD2 matching over 14 bases. This CDR3 is 16 amino acids long. The germline V gene encodes CDR1 KGHDR and CDR2 SFDVKD. Losses at the gene ends were 4 bases for V and 6 bases for J; bases not matched to a gene: 5. The CDR3 DNA follows: TGTGCCACCAGTGACCGACTAGCGGGAGGGCCCGATACGCAGTATTTT. It is translated as CATSDRLAGGPDTQYF.

This clonotype was seen a handful of times. J is TRBJ2-7 and V is TRBV9; D perhaps matches TRBD1 (6 bases). The CDR3 has 15 residues. The V and J ends lost 0 bases and 8 bases respectively, with 18 bases between them. The V gene's germline CDR1 is SGDLS and CDR2 YYNGEE. The CDR3 DNA follows: TGTGCCAGCAGCGTAGCTGGCACAGGGCCCAGCCAGCAGTACTTC. Protein sequence: CASSVAGTGPSQQYF.

This clonotype was detected many times. V is TRBV7-3 and J is TRBJ1-1; the D is unclear. Between the trimmed V and J ends, which lost 5 bases and 3 bases, there was a span of 22 bases. The CDR3 has 17 residues. CDR1 and CDR2 from the germline V gene are SGHTA and FQGTGA. The CDR3 loop is CASSPGPPAGTDTEAFF. In DNA form, the CDR3 reads TGTGCCAGCAGCCCCGGCCCCCCGGCGGGAACGGACACTGAAGCTTTCTTT.

This sequence joins TRBV7-2 and TRBJ2-5; TRBD1 aligns across 9 bases. V lost 2 bases to trimming and J lost 5 bases; unmatched junction nucleotides: 15. Germline lookup yields CDR1 SGHTA and CDR2 FQGNSA. This CDR3 contains 18 residues. CDR3 loop: CASSLYGQGFLRGETQYF. Written as DNA, the CDR3 is TGTGCCAGCAGCTTATATGGACAGGGGTTTCTTAGGGGGGAGACCCAGTACTTC.

This clonotype was seen repeatedly, ten times or more. The chain joins TRBV24-1 to TRBJ1-5; 9 bases align to TRBD1. V gave up 3 bases and J gave up 2 bases; unmatched junction bases: 10. CDR3 size: 18 residues. CDR1 is KGHDR and CDR2 is SFDVKD in the germline V gene. CDR3 protein: CATSDLIQGAPGNQPQHF. CDR3 bases: TGTGCCACCAGTGATCTAATACAGGGGGCGCCTGGCAATCAGCCCCAGCATTTT.